These T cell receptor beta chains were read from a single sample in a study of regulatory T cells in long-lasting Graves disease. MiXCR was run by TCRdb on the multiplex PCR reads, yielding one entry per CDR3 protein. Of 400,000 to 500,000 distinct CDR3 sequences in the sample, about a fifth are singletons; the top ten hold less than 9%. The source was peripheral blood mononuclear cells (PBMCs), collected when the disease was refractory, from a patient treated with antithyroid drugs. These receptors all come from a female donor with Graves disease. Both conserved end residues are part of each CDR3. The D gene is left open where the match is weak. The size entry is marked missing in some rows and otherwise reads once, few, many or a size class.

abundance	v_gene	d_gene	j_gene	CDR3nt	CDR3aa
-	TRBV4-1	TRBD1	TRBJ1-2	TGCGCCAGCAGCCAATCGCAGGGGGCAGATTCTGGCTACACCTTC	CASSQSQGADSGYTF
many	TRBV6-2/TRBV6-3	-	TRBJ1-6	TGTGCCAGCGGTCTCTCCTATAATTCACCCCTCCACTTT	CASGLSYNSPLHF
many	TRBV7-2	-	TRBJ1-4	TGTGCCAGCAGCTCCCACCTATGGGGCAGTGAAAAACTGTTTTTT	CASSSHLWGSEKLFF
-	TRBV5-1	-	TRBJ2-5	TGCGCCAGCAGCTTGGAGGCGCGGGAGACCCAGTACTTC	CASSLEARETQYF
-	TRBV4-1	-	TRBJ1-1	TGCGCCAGCAGCCAAGAGGGCAGGGCCACTGAAGCTTTCTTT	CASSQEGRATEAFF
-	TRBV5-4	TRBD1	TRBJ1-2	TGTGCCAGCAGCCTCCGGGACAGGGATGACTATGGCTACACCTTC	CASSLRDRDDYGYTF
many	TRBV28	TRBD1	TRBJ1-4	TGTGCCAGCAGTTACCAGGGGGCATCTGATGAAAAACTGTTTTTT	CASSYQGASDEKLFF
many	TRBV28	TRBD1	TRBJ1-1	TGTGCCAGCAGTTTAGGGGGACAGGGTTTGGGCACTGAAGCTTTCTTT	CASSLGGQGLGTEAFF
-	TRBV20-1	-	TRBJ1-2	TGCAGTGCTAGTCGCCCGGGACCCCCGGGCTACACCTTC	CSASRPGPPGYTF
many	TRBV7-9	-	TRBJ2-7	TGTGCCAGCAGCTTGGTAGCCTACGAGCAGTACTTC	CASSLVAYEQYF
few	TRBV6-1	TRBD2	TRBJ2-7	TGTGCCAGCAGTCCACCGCCTTACGGGAGGGCCTACGAGCAGTACTTC	CASSPPPYGRAYEQYF
many	TRBV3-1	-	TRBJ1-1	TGTGCCAGCAGGGATTTTGAACGTCTGAACACTGAAGCTTTCTTT	CASRDFERLNTEAFF
few	TRBV29-1	-	TRBJ2-7	TGCAGCGTTGAAGATGGACGGCTCGAGCAGTACTTC	CSVEDGRLEQYF
-	TRBV7-2	TRBD1	TRBJ1-2	TGTGCCAGCAGCTTATATACAGGGGATAACTATGGCTACACCTTC	CASSLYTGDNYGYTF
-	TRBV12-3/TRBV12-4	TRBD1	TRBJ2-7	TGTGCCAGCAGTCCCGGAGGACAGGGGAGTCCGGACGAGCAGTACTTC	CASSPGGQGSPDEQYF
once	TRBV29-1	TRBD1	TRBJ1-2	TGCAGCGTTGGGTGGGGGGGGGACAGAACTTCTAACTATGGCTACACCTTC	CSVGWGGDRTSNYGYTF
few	TRBV27	-	TRBJ1-1	TGTGCCAGCAGGGCGGAGTGGAAGAACACTGAAGCTTTCTTT	CASRAEWKNTEAFF
-	TRBV20-1	-	TRBJ1-1	TGCAGTGCTAGACCCGGGACATCACCTGAAGCTTTCTTT	CSARPGTSPEAFF
many	TRBV5-1	-	TRBJ1-1	TGCGCCAGCAGCTACGACAGTATCATGAACACTGAAGCTTTCTTT	CASSYDSIMNTEAFF
-	TRBV3-1	-	TRBJ1-2	TGTGCCAGCAGCCAAGAAACAGCTAACTATGGCTACACCTTC	CASSQETANYGYTF
few	TRBV7-9	-	TRBJ2-5	TGTGCCAGCAGCTTCTTTAGACAGGCCAGTCGGGAGACCCAGTACTTC	CASSFFRQASRETQYF
-	TRBV6-2/TRBV6-3	-	TRBJ2-7	TGTGCCAGCAGTGCGACAGGGAGGGTTTTCGTCTACGAGCAGTACTTC	CASSATGRVFVYEQYF
-	TRBV7-3	TRBD2	TRBJ2-1	TGTGCCAGCAGCCCAGGACTAGCGGGAGGGCTTGAGCAGTTCTTC	CASSPGLAGGLEQFF
-	TRBV28	-	TRBJ1-5	TGTGCCACCGCCAGCAATCAGCCCCAGCATTTT	CATASNQPQHF
many	TRBV28	-	TRBJ1-1	TGTGCCAGCAGCCGCGGAACGCGAATGGCTTTCTTT	CASSRGTRMAFF
many	TRBV11-2	-	TRBJ1-4	TGTGCCAGCAGCCAGAGGCGGACAACTAATGAAAAACTGTTTTTT	CASSQRRTTNEKLFF
-	TRBV7-9	-	TRBJ2-2	TGTGCCAGCAGCTTAGCGTTCGACAGGGAGGGGACTATCGGGGAGCTGTTTTTT	CASSLAFDREGTIGELFF
-	TRBV5-6	-	TRBJ1-1	TGTGCCAGCAGCTTGGAGGCCAGCCCGAACACTGAAGCTTTCTTT	CASSLEASPNTEAFF
-	TRBV5-1	TRBD2	TRBJ2-1	TGCGCCAGCAGCTTGTGGCTAGCGGCCAACAATGAGCAGTTCTTC	CASSLWLAANNEQFF
many	TRBV2	-	TRBJ1-1	TGTGCCAGCAGTGATCGGGGTAAAGGTGAAGCTTTCTTT	CASSDRGKGEAFF
-	TRBV15	TRBD2	TRBJ2-3	TGTGCCACCAGCTCCGGGACTAGCGGGAGGGCAGCAGATACGCAGTATTTT	CATSSGTSGRAADTQYF
many	TRBV28	-	TRBJ1-1	TGTGCCGGGGGTGGCAGGCTGAACACTGAAGCTTTCTTT	CAGGGRLNTEAFF
few	TRBV10-3	-	TRBJ2-1	TGTGCCATCAGTGGCAGGACACAGGGCAATGAGCAGTTCTTC	CAISGRTQGNEQFF